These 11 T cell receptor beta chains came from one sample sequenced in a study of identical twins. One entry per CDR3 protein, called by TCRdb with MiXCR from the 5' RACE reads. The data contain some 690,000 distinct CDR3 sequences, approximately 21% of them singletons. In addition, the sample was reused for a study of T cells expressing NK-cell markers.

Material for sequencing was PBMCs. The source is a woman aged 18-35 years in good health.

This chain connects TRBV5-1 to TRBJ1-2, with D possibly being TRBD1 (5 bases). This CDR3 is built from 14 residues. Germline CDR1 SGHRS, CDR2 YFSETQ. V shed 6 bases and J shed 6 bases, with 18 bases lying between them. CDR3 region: CASTAERAGDGYTF. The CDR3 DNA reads TGCGCCAGCACCGCGGAGAGGGCGGGGGATGGCTACACCTTC.

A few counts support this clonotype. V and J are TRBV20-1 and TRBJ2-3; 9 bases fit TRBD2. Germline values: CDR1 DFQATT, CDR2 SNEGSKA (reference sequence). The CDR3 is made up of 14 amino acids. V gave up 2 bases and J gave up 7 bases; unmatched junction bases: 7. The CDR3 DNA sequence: TGCAGTGCTAGACTAGCGGGACAAGGATATACGCAGTATTTT. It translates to CSARLAGQGYTQYF.

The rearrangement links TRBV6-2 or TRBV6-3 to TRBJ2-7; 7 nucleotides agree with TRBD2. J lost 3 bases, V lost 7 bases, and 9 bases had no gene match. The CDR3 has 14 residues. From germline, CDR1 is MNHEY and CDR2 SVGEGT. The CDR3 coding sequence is TGTGCCAGCACGTCGCGGCGGGGGTACTACGAGCAGTACTTC. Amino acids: CASTSRRGYYEQYF.

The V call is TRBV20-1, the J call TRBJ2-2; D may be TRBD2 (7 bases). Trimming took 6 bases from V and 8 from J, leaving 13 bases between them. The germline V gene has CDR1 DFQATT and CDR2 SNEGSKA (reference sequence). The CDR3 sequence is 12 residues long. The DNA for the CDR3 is TGCAGTGCAGCCAAGGGGGGGGGGGAGCTGTTTTTT. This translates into CSAAKGGGELFF.

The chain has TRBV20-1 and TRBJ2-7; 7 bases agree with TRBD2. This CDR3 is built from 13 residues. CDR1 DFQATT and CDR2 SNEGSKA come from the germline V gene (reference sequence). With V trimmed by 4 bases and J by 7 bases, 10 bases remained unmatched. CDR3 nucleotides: TGCAGTGCTACTGGACTAGGAGGTAGGGAGCAGTACTTC. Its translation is CSATGLGGREQYF.

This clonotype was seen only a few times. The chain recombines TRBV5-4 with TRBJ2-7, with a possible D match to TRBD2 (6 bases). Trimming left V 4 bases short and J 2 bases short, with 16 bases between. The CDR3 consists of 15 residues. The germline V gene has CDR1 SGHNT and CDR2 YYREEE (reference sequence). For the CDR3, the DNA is TGTGCCAGCAGCCCGTGGGGCGGGAAGACCTACGAGCAGTACTTC. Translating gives CASSPWGGKTYEQYF.

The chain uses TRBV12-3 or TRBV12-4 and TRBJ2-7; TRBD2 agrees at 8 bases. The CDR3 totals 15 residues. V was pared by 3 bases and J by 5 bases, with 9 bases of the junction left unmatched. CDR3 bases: TGTGCCAGCAGTTTTCGAGTAGCGGGAAAGGACGAGCAGTACTTC. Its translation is CASSFRVAGKDEQYF.

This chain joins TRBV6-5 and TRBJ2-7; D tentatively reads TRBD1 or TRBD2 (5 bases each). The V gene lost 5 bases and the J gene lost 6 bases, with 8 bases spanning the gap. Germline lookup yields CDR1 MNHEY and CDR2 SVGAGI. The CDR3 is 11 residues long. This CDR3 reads CASSIGAEQYF. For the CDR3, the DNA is TGTGCCAGCAGTATCGGGGCCGAGCAGTACTTC.

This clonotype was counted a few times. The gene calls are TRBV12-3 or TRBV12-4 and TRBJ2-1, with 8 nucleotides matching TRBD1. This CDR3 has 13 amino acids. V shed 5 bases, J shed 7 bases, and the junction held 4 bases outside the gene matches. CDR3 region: CASSPRQGNEQFF. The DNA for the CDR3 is TGTGCCAGCAGTCCCCGACAGGGGAATGAGCAGTTCTTC.

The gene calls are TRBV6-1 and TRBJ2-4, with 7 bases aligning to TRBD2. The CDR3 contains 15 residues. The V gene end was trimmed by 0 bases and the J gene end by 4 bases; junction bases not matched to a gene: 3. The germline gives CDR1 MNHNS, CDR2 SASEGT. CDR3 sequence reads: CASSEAAAGKNIQYF. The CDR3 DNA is TGTGCCAGCAGTGAAGCTGCAGCGGGGAAAAACATTCAGTACTTC.

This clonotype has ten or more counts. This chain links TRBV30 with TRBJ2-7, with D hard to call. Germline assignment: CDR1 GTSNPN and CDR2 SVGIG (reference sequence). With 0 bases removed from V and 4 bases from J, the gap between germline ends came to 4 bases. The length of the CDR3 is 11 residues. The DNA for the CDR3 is TGTGCCTGGAGTGTACGATACGAGCAGTACTTC. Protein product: CAWSVRYEQYF.